The 32 T cell receptor beta chains presented below share a single source sample, sequenced in a study of T cell responses to AZD1222 COVID-19 vaccine. Only in-frame clones appear in the TCRdb table, and some are missing; sequencing was by immunoSEQ multiplex PCR. The sample includes over 95,000 clones, roughly 92% of them seen just once. Sequencing was performed on peripheral blood, taken on day 0 of AZD1222 vaccination. The source is an adult in good health.

This chain joins TRBV9 and TRBJ2-7; possibly TRBD2 for D (6 bases). V was pared by 3 bases and J by 1 base, with 11 bases between. Germline V gene data show CDR1 as SGDLS and CDR2 as YYNGEE. The CDR3 is 14 amino acids. CDR3 loop: CASSEGTPSYEQYF. The DNA for the CDR3 is TGTGCCAGCAGCGAAGGGACTCCTTCCTACGAGCAGTACTTC.

This rearrangement joins TRBV28 to TRBJ1-2; D is perhaps TRBD1 (6 bases). This CDR3 is built from 15 residues. The germline V gene encodes CDR1 MDHEN and CDR2 SYDVKM. The V end lost 7 bases, the J end lost 5 bases, and 20 bases lay between the germline ends. This chain's CDR3 is CASNPQQGLGYGYTF. In nucleotides, the CDR3 is TGTGCCAGCAACCCTCAACAGGGACTTGGGTATGGCTACACCTTC.

The chain has TRBV3-1 (or the pseudogene TRBV3-2) and TRBJ1-4; D not certain. This CDR3 has 14 amino acids. Germline V gives CDR1 LGHDT, CDR2 YNNKEL (reference sequence). Between the trimmed V and J ends, which lost 2 bases and 5 bases, there was a span of 9 bases. The CDR3 DNA sequence: TGTGCCAGCAGCCAAACAAGCAGAAATGAAAAACTGTTTTTT. Translating gives CASSQTSRNEKLFF.

This clone was detected a few times. This chain joins TRBV19 and TRBJ1-1; no clear D gene. With 7 bases removed from V and 3 bases from J, the gap between germline ends came to 6 bases. This CDR3 spans 11 amino acids. The V gene's germline CDR1 is LNHDA and CDR2 SQIVND (reference sequence). The CDR3 nucleotides are TGTGCCAGTAATGGGGACACTGAAGCTTTCTTT. It yields the protein CASNGDTEAFF.

This clone showed up just once. The chain links TRBV4-1 to TRBJ1-5; possible D gene TRBD1, 5 bases. The germline V and J ends were trimmed by 4 bases and 3 bases, with 10 bases remaining between them. The CDR3 is made up of 14 amino acids. Germline V gene lookup returns CDR1 MGHRA and CDR2 YSYEKL. CDR3 nucleotides: TGCGCCAGCAGCCTGACAGTTACCAATCAGCCCCAGCATTTT. Encoded protein: CASSLTVTNQPQHF.

V and J are TRBV11-2 and TRBJ2-5; D is uncertain. Germline V gene sequence: CDR1 SGHAT, CDR2 FQNNGV. There are 14 residues in the CDR3. With 2 bases removed from V and 1 base from J, the gap between germline ends came to 8 bases. For the CDR3, the DNA is TGTGCCAGCAGCTTATGGCAGATCCAAGAGACCCAGTACTTC. It encodes CASSLWQIQETQYF.

The chain uses TRBV19 and TRBJ1-1; TRBD1 is a possible D gene (5 bases). The germline gives CDR1 LNHDA, CDR2 SQIVND (reference sequence). Trimming removed 7 bases from V and 6 bases from J, with 12 bases in between. CDR3 length equals 12 residues. The CDR3 bases are TGTGCCAGTATCTCGATGGGGGCTGAAGCTTTCTTT. This encodes CASISMGAEAFF.

The gene calls are TRBV9 and TRBJ2-3; possible D gene TRBD1, 5 bases. Trimming removed 7 bases at V and 5 bases at J, with 17 bases between. The CDR3 sequence is 14 residues long. Germline loops: CDR1 SGDLS, CDR2 YYNGEE. The CDR3 sequence: CASRNPGLGDTQYF. The CDR3 DNA follows: TGTGCCAGCCGGAACCCAGGGTTGGGAGATACGCAGTATTTT.

The chain links TRBV9 to TRBJ1-2; D possibly corresponds to TRBD1 (6 bases). Germline values: CDR1 SGDLS, CDR2 YYNGEE. This CDR3 has 18 amino acids. V gave up 5 bases and J gave up 0 bases, with 23 bases separating them. The CDR3 loop reads CASSDSWDTKRANYGYTF. Here the CDR3 DNA reads TGTGCCAGCAGTGACTCGTGGGACACTAAACGCGCTAACTATGGCTACACCTTC.

This chain connects TRBV10-2 to TRBJ2-3; no reliable D call. Germline CDR1 reads WSHSY; CDR2 reads SAAADI. The V end was cut by 6 bases, the J end by 1 base, with 5 bases between. The CDR3 sequence is 12 residues long. In nucleotides, the CDR3 is TGCGCCAGCAGGATGGGCACAGATACGCAGTATTTT. Translation: CASRMGTDTQYF.

The chain has TRBV7-4 and TRBJ2-3, with D perhaps TRBD1 or TRBD2 (5 bases each). V was shortened by 5 bases and J by 2 bases, with 11 bases between the two germline ends. The CDR3 is 14 residues long. Germline lookup yields CDR1 SGHVT and CDR2 SQSDAQ. The CDR3 DNA follows: TGTGCCAGCAGCGCTGGGACGGTCACAGATACGCAGTATTTT. This codes for CASSAGTVTDTQYF.

The V gene is TRBV3-1 (or the pseudogene TRBV3-2), the J gene TRBJ1-1; 7 bases line up with TRBD1. V gave up 4 bases and J gave up 5 bases; unmatched junction bases: 10. Germline V lookup: CDR1 LGHDT, CDR2 YNNKEL (reference sequence). This CDR3 spans 15 amino acids. CDR3 region: CASSPEVGGRTEAFF. In DNA, the CDR3 is TGTGCCAGCAGCCCAGAAGTAGGGGGCAGAACTGAAGCTTTCTTT.

This clone was seen just once. The DNA of the CDR3 is TGTGCCAGCAGTTACTCCGGGACAGGGGTAGTGGGAGGCTACACCTTC. Residues: CASSYSGTGVVGGYTF. This chain connects TRBV6-6 to TRBJ1-2, with 10 bases identical to TRBD1. The CDR3 extends over 16 amino acids. Germline-derived CDR1 and CDR2 are MNHNY and SVGAGI (reference sequence). The V segment lost 0 bases and the J segment 8 bases; nucleotides outside the gene matches: 9.

The gene calls are TRBV6-1 and TRBJ1-1; D is unresolved. This CDR3 is 13 amino acids long. From germline, CDR1 is MNHNS and CDR2 SASEGT. V shed 1 base and J shed 0 bases, with 3 bases lying between them. CDR3 sequence: CASSEVVNTEAFF. The CDR3 DNA reads as TGTGCCAGCAGTGAAGTCGTGAACACTGAAGCTTTCTTT.

This sequence joins TRBV18 and TRBJ1-3; maybe TRBD1 (5 bases). The germline V gene has CDR1 KGHSH and CDR2 LQKENI. The CDR3 is made up of 19 amino acids. Trimming removed 3 bases from V and 3 bases from J, with 24 bases in between. The CDR3 region is CASSPLRQKSLKYGNTIYF. The CDR3 region has the DNA TGTGCCAGCTCACCTCTTCGACAGAAATCACTAAAGTATGGAAACACCATATATTTT.

The chain couples TRBV6-5 to TRBJ1-1; no reliable D call. The CDR3 sequence is 13 residues long. The germline V gene has CDR1 MNHEY and CDR2 SVGAGI. V lost 3 bases, J lost 0 bases, and 5 bases lay in between. CDR3 in amino acids: CASSYVMNTEAFF. As DNA, the CDR3 is TGTGCCAGCAGTTATGTTATGAACACTGAAGCTTTCTTT.

Only one count was recorded for this clone. The chain is built from TRBV19 and TRBJ1-6, with 8 bases that match TRBD1. The length of the CDR3 is 15 residues. The junction had 6 bases not matched to a gene; V was cut back by 4 bases and J by 7 bases. Germline values: CDR1 LNHDA, CDR2 SQIVND (reference sequence). This chain's CDR3 is CASSTGQGVNSPLHF. The CDR3 DNA is TGTGCCAGTAGTACAGGACAGGGTGTGAATTCACCCCTCCACTTT.

This clone appeared once. The V call is TRBV2, the J call TRBJ2-1, with D hard to call. The CDR3 covers 12 residues. The V and J ends lost 4 bases and 8 bases respectively, with 9 bases between them. Germline V gene data show CDR1 as SNHLY and CDR2 as FYNNEI. For the CDR3, the DNA is TGTGCCAGCAGTGTTCGGGTACATGAGCAGTTCTTC. It codes for CASSVRVHEQFF.

The chain joins TRBV6-5 to TRBJ1-3, with D unresolved. V was shortened by 6 bases and J by 4 bases, with 10 bases between the two germline ends. Germline V gives CDR1 MNHEY, CDR2 SVGAGI. The CDR3 length is 13 residues. CDR3 residues: CASSLGPGNTIYF. For the CDR3, the DNA is TGTGCCAGCAGCCTCGGCCCCGGAAACACCATATATTTT.

The CDR3 region has the DNA TGTGCCAGCAGTAGGGACGGCGCCTCCTACGAGCAGTACTTC. Protein product: CASSRDGASYEQYF. The rearrangement uses TRBV6-5 and TRBJ2-7, with D possibly called TRBD1 or TRBD2 (5 bases each). V dropped 5 bases and J dropped 0 bases, with 11 bases sitting between them. The CDR3 sequence is 14 residues long. Per germline, CDR1 MNHEY and CDR2 SVGAGI.

The V call is TRBV28, the J call TRBJ1-5; weak D call: TRBD1 (6 bases). CDR1 and CDR2 (germline): MDHEN, SYDVKM. The CDR3 totals 14 residues. V was pared by 5 bases and J by 0 bases, with 8 bases between. In DNA form, the CDR3 reads TGTGCCAGCAGTAGGACAGTTAGCAATCAGCCCCAGCATTTT. Translation gives CASSRTVSNQPQHF.

V gene TRBV6-5 combines with J gene TRBJ2-2; 9 bases are shared with TRBD1. The CDR3 length is 16 residues. The germline V gene encodes CDR1 MNHEY and CDR2 SVGAGI. Trimming cost V 4 bases and J 4 bases; bases outside gene matches: 7. The CDR3 is CASSSNRGRVTGELFF. CDR3 DNA: TGTGCCAGCAGTTCGAACAGGGGGCGGGTCACCGGGGAGCTGTTTTTT.

The J gene is TRBJ1-4, the V gene TRBV7-2; TRBD1 matches at 10 bases. The J segment lost 6 bases and the V segment lost 1 base, leaving 5 bases of the junction unmatched. Per the germline V gene, CDR1 is SGHTA and CDR2 is FQGNSA. The CDR3 length is 16 residues. The CDR3 DNA is TGTGCCAGCAGCTTAGGAGACAGGGGGCAGGATGAAAAACTGTTTTTT. It yields the protein CASSLGDRGQDEKLFF.

V gene TRBV5-1 combines with J gene TRBJ2-4; the match to TRBD1 covers 8 bases. Germline-derived CDR1 and CDR2 are SGHRS and YFSETQ. Unmatched junction bases numbered 3, after V lost 4 bases and J lost 6 bases. The CDR3 has 13 amino acids. CDR3 sequence reads: CASSPTGGNIQYF. CDR3 sequence (DNA): TGCGCCAGCAGCCCTACAGGGGGAAACATTCAGTACTTC.

As for this clone: Sequence at one end of the junction differs from germline and may be a read error. V gene TRBV7-7 combines with J gene TRBJ2-5; unclear D gene. Per the germline V gene, CDR1 is SSHAT and CDR2 is FNYEAQ (reference sequence). The CDR3 is 16 residues long. The CDR3 sequence is CASSLGAVGSQETQYF. As DNA, the CDR3 is TGTGCTAGCAGCTTAGGAGCTGTGGGGTCCCAAGAGACCCAGTACTTC. The full variable domain, rest sourced from reference TRBV7-7 and TRBJ2-5, is GAGVSQSPRYKVTKRGQDVTLRCDPISSHATLYWYQQALGQGPEFLTYFNYEAQPDKSGLPSDRFSAERPEGSISTLTIQRTEQRDSAMYRCASSLGAVGSQETQYFGPGTRLLVL.

The V and J genes are TRBV7-2 and TRBJ2-7; D might be TRBD2 (5 bases). The CDR3 is 15 amino acids. Germline assignment: CDR1 SGHTA and CDR2 FQGNSA. Trimming shortened V by 0 bases and J by 3 bases, and 12 bases separated the two germline ends. This CDR3 is CASSLAGLDYYEQYF. In DNA form, the CDR3 reads TGTGCCAGCAGCTTAGCTGGACTCGATTACTACGAGCAGTACTTC. The full variable domain, with the rest looked up from reference TRBV7-2 and TRBJ2-7, is GAGVSQSPSNKVTEKGKDVELRCDPISGHTALYWYRQSLGQGLEFLIYFQGNSAPDKSGLPSDRFSAERTGGSVSTLTIQRTQQEDSAVYLCASSLAGLDYYEQYFGPGTRLTVT.

A single count supports this clone. J is TRBJ1-1 and V is TRBV9, with D maybe TRBD1 (5 bases). This CDR3 contains 14 residues. Between the trimmed V and J ends, which lost 4 bases and 12 bases, there was a span of 22 bases. Germline V lookup: CDR1 SGDLS, CDR2 YYNGEE. The CDR3 protein is CASSRNGPRGETFF. The DNA for the CDR3 is TGTGCCAGCAGCCGCAACGGGCCCCGGGGCGAAACTTTCTTT.

This clone was found once. The chain links TRBV6-4 to TRBJ1-1; 7 bases fit TRBD1. V lost 4 bases, J lost 3 bases, and 8 bases stayed unmatched. The V gene's germline CDR1 is MRHNA and CDR2 SNTAGT. The CDR3 covers 15 residues. CDR3 bases: TGTGCCAGCAGTGTTACAGGGGAAGAGGACACTGAAGCTTTCTTT. Protein product: CASSVTGEEDTEAFF.

The genes are TRBV7-9 and TRBJ1-3; no clear D gene. V was trimmed by 2 bases and J by 2 bases, leaving 7 bases between them. This CDR3 contains 14 residues. Per the germline V gene, CDR1 is SEHNR and CDR2 is FQNEAQ (reference sequence). CDR3 bases: TGTGCCAGCAGCTTATTAACGCCTGGAAACACCATATATTTT. It encodes CASSLLTPGNTIYF.

The V and J genes are TRBV12-2 and TRBJ2-7; the D call of TRBD1 is as the table states it, not checked on the DNA. TRBV12-2 is marked as a pseudogene. This CDR3 has 16 amino acids. For the CDR3, the DNA is TGTGCAAGTCGCTTAGTTCTCGGGCCCAGGGTCTACGAGCAGTACTTC. Its translation: CASRLVLGPRVYEQYF.

The chain has TRBV25-1 and TRBJ2-2; D might be TRBD2 (6 bases). Deletions cut 4 bases from V and 0 bases from J, with 12 bases between. CDR1 MGHDK and CDR2 SYGVNS come from the germline V gene. The CDR3 is 16 residues long. CDR3 sequence: CASSVGLNANTGELFF. The CDR3 nucleotides are TGTGCCAGCAGTGTTGGACTAAACGCGAACACCGGGGAGCTGTTTTTT.

V is TRBV5-6 and J is TRBJ1-1; D is unresolved. Germline V gives CDR1 SGHDT, CDR2 YYEEEE. V was trimmed by 0 bases and J by 1 base, leaving 7 bases between them. The length of the CDR3 is 14 residues. Written as DNA, the CDR3 is TGTGCCAGCAGCTTGGTCAGTAAGAACACTGAAGCTTTCTTT. Translation gives CASSLVSKNTEAFF.